This T cell receptor beta chain was captured in a study of blood T cell repertoires in COVID-19. V lost 0 bases and J 6 bases, leaving 11 bases between the germline ends. Germline CDR1 reads MNHNS; CDR2 reads SASEGT. CDR3 length: 15 residues. Using immunoSEQ multiplex PCR, the repertoire was profiled, and TCRdb retains in-frame clones only, with some absent. This table holds 340,000 or so clones, 87% found once. The chain links TRBV6-1 to TRBJ1-4, with D possibly being TRBD1 (6 bases). The sequenced material came from peripheral blood. The TCR was taken from a man aged 50 to 59 with active or convalescent COVID-19. As DNA, the CDR3 is TGTGCCAGCAGTGAAGCGACAGGAGGCGATGAAAAACTGTTTTTT. It is translated as CASSEATGGDEKLFF.